This T cell receptor (beta chain) is drawn from a study of cytomegalovirus exposure and HLA in healthy donors. Study results and caveats: Some TCR beta chains (about 170 of them) were listed as cytomegalovirus-associated. As confirmed in vitro, three CMV-associated chains were specific for CMV antigens. Most observed TCR sequences were rare, whereas some public TCRs were detected in many donors.

Libraries were prepared by immunoSEQ multiplex PCR; TCRdb keeps only in-frame clonotypes and omits some of them. The sample includes just under 150,000 clones, roughly 89% of them seen just once. Looked up from germline, CDR1 is MDHEN and CDR2 is SYDVKM. Losses at the gene ends were 6 bases for V and 6 bases for J; bases not matched to a gene: 7. The CDR3 is made up of 13 amino acids. A remark on this clone: Antigen specificity is unknown.

The chain links TRBV28 to TRBJ2-7; 8 positions match TRBD1. The sample was PBMCs. The receptor comes from a man between 18 and 29 years old in good health and CMV-seropositive. CDR3: CASSLDRAAEQYF. Written as DNA, the CDR3 is TGTGCCAGCAGCCTGGACAGGGCAGCCGAGCAGTACTTC.